A selection of T cell receptor beta chains follows, all from one sample in a study of glioma-infiltrating T cells. TCRdb re-called the multiplex PCR reads with MiXCR, one entry per CDR3 protein. The table records about 410,000 distinct CDR3 sequences, around 38% of them present only once. The sample comprised glioma tissue, nonneoplastic brain tissue, or PBMCs (not recorded which). Receptors originate from a human donor with low-grade glioma or glioblastoma, undergoing nonglioma brain surgery, or in good health (not recorded which). CDR3s include the opening cysteine and the closing phenylalanine or tryptophan. Fields, in order: clone size, V gene, D gene, J gene, CDR3 length, CDR3 DNA, CDR3 protein. D genes are given only for firm matches. Some rows mark clone size as missing; the rest say once, few, many or name a class of expanded clone.

clone size: few; V gene: TRBV11-1; D gene: .; J gene: TRBJ2-1; CDR3 length: 17; CDR3 DNA: TGTGCCAGCAGCTTAAGGTTGCGGGACCGGAGATACAATGAGCAGTTCTTC; CDR3 protein: CASSLRLRDRRYNEQFF
clone size: many; V gene: TRBV6-2/TRBV6-3; D gene: TRBD1; J gene: TRBJ2-5; CDR3 length: 13; CDR3 DNA: TGTGCCAGCGGGACAGCCTTCCAAGAGACCCAGTACTTC; CDR3 protein: CASGTAFQETQYF
clone size: many; V gene: TRBV27; D gene: .; J gene: TRBJ2-7; CDR3 length: 13; CDR3 DNA: TGTGCCAGCAGTTTATTGCGGGGTTACGAGCAGTACTTC; CDR3 protein: CASSLLRGYEQYF
clone size: .; V gene: TRBV5-1; D gene: .; J gene: TRBJ2-3; CDR3 length: 16; CDR3 DNA: TGCGCCAGCAGCTTGGTAGAGCGGAGGAGCACAGATACGCAGTATTTT; CDR3 protein: CASSLVERRSTDTQYF
clone size: once; V gene: TRBV4-2; D gene: .; J gene: TRBJ1-1; CDR3 length: 14; CDR3 DNA: TGTGCCAGCAGCCAAGCAAGGGGGAGCACTGAAGCTTTCTTT; CDR3 protein: CASSQARGSTEAFF
clone size: .; V gene: TRBV4-1; D gene: .; J gene: TRBJ2-7; CDR3 length: 16; CDR3 DNA: TGCGCCAGCAGCCAAGATTTAAGAGGGAGCTCCTACGAGCAGTACTTC; CDR3 protein: CASSQDLRGSSYEQYF
clone size: few; V gene: TRBV10-1; D gene: .; J gene: TRBJ1-5; CDR3 length: 14; CDR3 DNA: TGCGCCAGCAGTGTACTCCAAGAACTGGGGGCCCAGCATTTT; CDR3 protein: CASSVLQELGAQHF
clone size: .; V gene: TRBV7-2; D gene: .; J gene: TRBJ1-2; CDR3 length: 15; CDR3 DNA: TGTGCCAGCAGCTTAGCGGGGAAAAGTGCCTCTGGCTACACCTTC; CDR3 protein: CASSLAGKSASGYTF
clone size: .; V gene: TRBV2; D gene: .; J gene: TRBJ2-3; CDR3 length: 14; CDR3 DNA: TGTGCCAGCAGCGTCGAGTGGAACACAGATACGCAGTATTTT; CDR3 protein: CASSVEWNTDTQYF
clone size: .; V gene: TRBV7-9; D gene: TRBD2; J gene: TRBJ2-7; CDR3 length: 16; CDR3 DNA: TGTGCCAGCAGCCCGGGGGGACTTATTGGGACCTACGAGCAGTACTTC; CDR3 protein: CASSPGGLIGTYEQYF
clone size: few; V gene: TRBV20-1; D gene: .; J gene: TRBJ1-5; CDR3 length: 12; CDR3 DNA: TGCAGTGCTCACCAGGTAGATCAGCCCCAGCATTTT; CDR3 protein: CSAHQVDQPQHF
clone size: many; V gene: TRBV2; D gene: .; J gene: TRBJ2-1; CDR3 length: 11; CDR3 DNA: TGTGCCAGCTACCACCCGGGACCACAGTTCTTC; CDR3 protein: CASYHPGPQFF
clone size: many; V gene: TRBV28; D gene: TRBD1; J gene: TRBJ1-2; CDR3 length: 15; CDR3 DNA: TGTGCCAGCAGACCTAGGACAGGGGAAAGCTATGGCTACACCTTC; CDR3 protein: CASRPRTGESYGYTF
clone size: few; V gene: TRBV18; D gene: TRBD1; J gene: TRBJ1-1; CDR3 length: 12; CDR3 DNA: TGTGCCAGCTCACCACCGACAGGGATGCCTTTCTTT; CDR3 protein: CASSPPTGMPFF
clone size: .; V gene: TRBV20-1; D gene: .; J gene: TRBJ2-7; CDR3 length: 14; CDR3 DNA: TGCAGTGCTAAGGAGCCGGGGGCGTGCTACGAGCAGTACTTC; CDR3 protein: CSAKEPGACYEQYF
clone size: .; V gene: TRBV4-1; D gene: .; J gene: TRBJ1-3; CDR3 length: 17; CDR3 DNA: TGCGCCAGCAGCCAAGATTTAGGGGAGAGCTCTGGAAACACCATATATTTT; CDR3 protein: CASSQDLGESSGNTIYF
clone size: .; V gene: TRBV7-9; D gene: .; J gene: TRBJ2-1; CDR3 length: 13; CDR3 DNA: TGTGCCAGCAGCATCGACGGACTAAGGGAGCAGTTCTTC; CDR3 protein: CASSIDGLREQFF
clone size: .; V gene: TRBV11-3; D gene: .; J gene: TRBJ2-7; CDR3 length: 14; CDR3 DNA: TGTGCCAGCAGCTCCCCAGGGAGGCCCTACGAGCAGTACTTC; CDR3 protein: CASSSPGRPYEQYF
clone size: few; V gene: TRBV28; D gene: .; J gene: TRBJ2-6; CDR3 length: 14; CDR3 DNA: TGTGCCAGCAGCCAAGTTGGGGGGGCCAACGTCCTGACTTTC; CDR3 protein: CASSQVGGANVLTF
clone size: many; V gene: TRBV6-1; D gene: .; J gene: TRBJ1-1; CDR3 length: 15; CDR3 DNA: TGTGCCAGCAGCGTAACAGGGAGGGGGGGCACTGAAGCTTTCTTT; CDR3 protein: CASSVTGRGGTEAFF
clone size: few; V gene: TRBV24-1; D gene: TRBD2; J gene: TRBJ2-1; CDR3 length: 15; CDR3 DNA: TGTGCCACCAGTGATCCCGGGAGGGGTGAGAATGAGCAGTTCTTC; CDR3 protein: CATSDPGRGENEQFF
clone size: .; V gene: TRBV7-3; D gene: TRBD2; J gene: TRBJ2-7; CDR3 length: 15; CDR3 DNA: TGTGCCAGCAGTTACTCGGGGACTAGAGGCTACGAGCAGTACTTC; CDR3 protein: CASSYSGTRGYEQYF
clone size: few; V gene: TRBV6-5; D gene: .; J gene: TRBJ2-3; CDR3 length: 13; CDR3 DNA: TGTGCCAGCAGTTACTCGAGAAGAGATACGCAGTATTTT; CDR3 protein: CASSYSRRDTQYF
clone size: few; V gene: TRBV10-3; D gene: .; J gene: TRBJ2-1; CDR3 length: 19; CDR3 DNA: TGTGCCATCAGTGAGTCGGGGACAAAACGGACGACCGCCTACAATGAGCAGTTCTTC; CDR3 protein: CAISESGTKRTTAYNEQFF
clone size: .; V gene: TRBV28; D gene: TRBD2; J gene: TRBJ2-5; CDR3 length: 15; CDR3 DNA: TGTGCCAGCAGCCCCTCGGGGGGTAGTAAAGAGACCCAGTACTTC; CDR3 protein: CASSPSGGSKETQYF
clone size: many; V gene: TRBV27; D gene: TRBD2; J gene: TRBJ2-3; CDR3 length: 17; CDR3 DNA: TGTGCCAGCAGCCTGGTGCTAGCGGGATCGGCTTCAGATACGCAGTATTTT; CDR3 protein: CASSLVLAGSASDTQYF
clone size: many; V gene: TRBV6-2/TRBV6-3; D gene: .; J gene: TRBJ2-1; CDR3 length: 15; CDR3 DNA: TGTGCCAGCACCCCCTTCGGGGCTAGCGCTGGAGAGCAGTTCTTC; CDR3 protein: CASTPFGASAGEQFF
clone size: few; V gene: TRBV5-4; D gene: TRBD2; J gene: TRBJ2-3; CDR3 length: 15; CDR3 DNA: TGTGCCAGCAGCCACCCGGGACTAGCAGGAGATACGCAGTATTTT; CDR3 protein: CASSHPGLAGDTQYF
clone size: many; V gene: TRBV4-2; D gene: .; J gene: TRBJ1-1; CDR3 length: 13; CDR3 DNA: TGTGCCAGCAGCCAAGTTGGGGACACTGAAGCTTTCTTT; CDR3 protein: CASSQVGDTEAFF
clone size: few; V gene: TRBV7-2; D gene: .; J gene: TRBJ1-1; CDR3 length: 14; CDR3 DNA: TGTGCCAGCAGCTTAGAAGGTGGTTGGGGTGAAGCTTTCTTT; CDR3 protein: CASSLEGGWGEAFF
clone size: .; V gene: TRBV28; D gene: .; J gene: TRBJ2-1; CDR3 length: 15; CDR3 DNA: TGTGCCAGCAGTGAACGCGCGAGCTCCTACAGTGAGCAGTTCTTC; CDR3 protein: CASSERASSYSEQFF